This T cell receptor (beta chain) came from a study of CD8 T cells in Susac syndrome. Random hexamers primed reverse transcription of about 0.45 to 1 ug RNA. The TCR beta CDR3 was amplified by immunoSEQ multiplex PCR across 54 Vbeta, 13 Jbeta. Using its own MiXCR run on the immunoSEQ multiplex PCR reads, TCRdb lists one record per CDR3 protein. The sample records over 130,000 distinct CDR3 sequences, around 95% being singletons. Negative isolation yielded CD8+ and CD4+ T cells; FACS enriched TEMRA cells. The sequenced sample was CD4+ T cells from PBMCs. This clonotype was sampled from a human donor with multiple sclerosis.

CDR3 protein: CASMQGQGNEQFF. For the CDR3, the DNA is TGTGCCAGCATGCAGGGCCAGGGTAATGAGCAGTTCTTC. The chain combines TRBV12-3 or TRBV12-4 with TRBJ2-1, with D possibly TRBD1 on 5 matching bases. The CDR3 covers 13 residues. Trimming took off 7 bases at V and 7 bases at J, with 14 bases between the two ends.